A selection of T cell receptor beta chains follows, all from one sample in a study of OX40 agonist ivuxolimab in advanced cancers. The method was immunoSEQ multiplex PCR; TCRdb's version includes in-frame clones alone and lacks a portion of them. The sample holds about 40,000 clones, 88% seen once. The material was CD4+ or CD8+ T cells sorted from blood, obtained in a trial of the OX40 agonist ivuxolimab. Source of these receptors: an adult with an advanced solid tumor such as melanoma, head and neck, liver or kidney cancer. Both conserved end residues are part of each CDR3. A D gene is named only where the DNA matches it firmly.

j_call	v_call	d_call	cdr3_nt	cdr3_aa
TRBJ2-7	TRBV6-6	-	TGTGCCAGCAGTTTCACAAAGGAGCAGTACTTC	CASSFTKEQYF
TRBJ2-3	TRBV29-1	-	TGCAGCGTTATTAGCACTAGCACAGATACGCAGTATTTT	CSVISTSTDTQYF
TRBJ1-1	TRBV9	TRBD1	TGTGCCAGCAGCGTAGGGGTAGGGGGCAACACTGAAGCTTTCTTT	CASSVGVGGNTEAFF
TRBJ1-1	TRBV28	-	TGTGCCAGCAAAAGGACAGTGAACACTGAAGCTTTCTTT	CASKRTVNTEAFF
TRBJ2-1	TRBV11-2	TRBD2	TGTGCCAGCCTAGATGCGGGAGGTAACAATGAGCAGTTCTTC	CASLDAGGNNEQFF
TRBJ1-1	TRBV2	-	TGTGCCAGCAAACCGGCGGGGGGGGACACTGAAGCTTTCTTT	CASKPAGGDTEAFF
TRBJ1-2	TRBV10-3	TRBD1	TGTGCCATCAGTGGGGCCGGGACAGGTTATGGCTACACCTTC	CAISGAGTGYGYTF
TRBJ1-1	TRBV4-1	-	TGCGCCAGCAGCTCGGGGGTAGGCCCCTCGGGGACTGAAGCTTTCTTT	CASSSGVGPSGTEAFF
TRBJ1-1	TRBV6-6	-	TGTGCCAGCAGTTACGTCAGCGGGTCTACTGAAGCTTTCTTT	CASSYVSGSTEAFF
TRBJ2-1	TRBV11-2	TRBD1	TGTGCCGGACGGGGACAGGGCTACAATGAGCAGTTCTTC	CAGRGQGYNEQFF
TRBJ2-1	TRBV19	-	TGTGCCAGTGCCAGAAAAAAAGGGTCCTACAATGAGCAGTTCTTC	CASARKKGSYNEQFF